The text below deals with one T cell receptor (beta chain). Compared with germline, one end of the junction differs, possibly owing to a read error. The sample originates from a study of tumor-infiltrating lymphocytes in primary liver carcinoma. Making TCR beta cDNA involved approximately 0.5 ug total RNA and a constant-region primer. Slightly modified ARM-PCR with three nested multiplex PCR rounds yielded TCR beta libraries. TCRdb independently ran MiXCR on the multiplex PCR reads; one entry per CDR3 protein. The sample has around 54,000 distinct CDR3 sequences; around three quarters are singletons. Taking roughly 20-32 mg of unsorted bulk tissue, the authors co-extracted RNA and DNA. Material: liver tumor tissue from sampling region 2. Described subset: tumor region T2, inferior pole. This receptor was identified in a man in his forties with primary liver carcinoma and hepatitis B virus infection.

The DNA for the CDR3 is TGTGCCAGCTGTTACTCTGTACGGGTAGGCTACACGTTC. Its protein product is CASCYSVRVGYTF. V gene TRBV6-2 or TRBV6-3 combines with J gene TRBJ1-2, with D unresolved. The germline gives CDR1 MNHEY, CDR2 SVGEGT. CDR3 length: 13 amino acids.